The present entry profiles one TCR beta chain with its context. Per the authors' pipeline: The assay estimated nucleated cells by amplifying reference gene primers. Method: immunoSEQ multiplex PCR; TCRdb's copy keeps in-frame clones and lacks some. Clone size and the V and J calls come from that table; the DNA yielded D and trimming. The repertoire holds around 380,000 clones, with about 87% as singletons. This CDR3 is built from 15 residues. Germline-derived CDR1 and CDR2 are LNHDA and SQIVND (reference sequence). Trimming stripped 3 bases from V and 4 bases from J, with 15 bases between. The data stem from a study of blood T cell repertoires in COVID-19. Whole-study context: Specimens from acute and convalescent COVID-19 originated in the United States, Italy and Spain.

Sequenced: PBMCs or T cells enriched from blood (not recorded which). The sequence was obtained from a man aged 25 to 40 who had recovered from COVID-19. The J gene is TRBJ1-2, the V gene TRBV19; D perhaps matches TRBD1 (6 bases). The CDR3 sequence is CASSMIGQSFYGYTF. CDR3 coding DNA: TGTGCCAGTAGTATGATCGGACAGTCATTCTATGGCTACACCTTC.